A selection of T cell receptor beta chains follows, all from one sample in a study of T cell changes during pregnancy in multiple sclerosis. Repertoires were generated with immunoSEQ multiplex PCR, while TCRdb's copy carries only in-frame clones and drops some. The sample records around 57,000 clones, approximately 91% being singletons. Sequences were derived from peripheral blood, sampled in the second trimester of pregnancy. The receptors were sampled from a female donor with multiple sclerosis, enrolled in a pregnancy study. Both conserved end residues are part of each CDR3. A D gene is named only where the DNA matches it firmly. Expanded clones are given a class, and other clones once, few, many or no size at all.

abundance: once; d_gene: TRBD2; j_gene: TRBJ2-3; v_gene: TRBV6-4; CDR3nt: TGTGCCAGCAGTGCCAATCCTAGCGGGGGACCGAATACGCAGTATTTT; CDR3aa: CASSANPSGGPNTQYF
abundance: -; d_gene: TRBD2; j_gene: TRBJ2-5; v_gene: TRBV5-1; CDR3nt: TGCGCCAGCAGCCCGGGGACTAGCGGGGGGCAAGAGACCCAGTACTTC; CDR3aa: CASSPGTSGGQETQYF
abundance: -; d_gene: -; j_gene: TRBJ2-7; v_gene: TRBV5-1; CDR3nt: TGCGCCAGCAGCTCGGACTCCCCCCTCCGCGAGCAGTACTTC; CDR3aa: CASSSDSPLREQYF
abundance: -; d_gene: TRBD1; j_gene: TRBJ1-3; v_gene: TRBV5-1; CDR3nt: TGCGCCAGCAGCTCACAGGGGGCTGAAAACACCATATATTTT; CDR3aa: CASSSQGAENTIYF
abundance: -; d_gene: TRBD1; j_gene: TRBJ1-1; v_gene: TRBV5-6; CDR3nt: TGTGCCAGCAGCTTGGAGACAGGGTGGAATGAAGCTTTCTTT; CDR3aa: CASSLETGWNEAFF
abundance: -; d_gene: TRBD2; j_gene: TRBJ2-3; v_gene: TRBV7-8; CDR3nt: TGTGCCAGCAGCTTAAGACGGGGGGGCCAAGGTACAGATACGCAGTATTTT; CDR3aa: CASSLRRGGQGTDTQYF
abundance: -; d_gene: -; j_gene: TRBJ1-1; v_gene: TRBV6-1; CDR3nt: TGTGCCAGCACGAACAGTCTGAACACTGAAGCTTTCTTT; CDR3aa: CASTNSLNTEAFF
abundance: few; d_gene: -; j_gene: TRBJ1-1; v_gene: TRBV4-1; CDR3nt: TGCGCCAGCAGCCGAAGACAGACGAACACTGAAGCTTTCTTT; CDR3aa: CASSRRQTNTEAFF
abundance: -; d_gene: TRBD1; j_gene: TRBJ2-1; v_gene: TRBV5-1; CDR3nt: TGCGCCAGCAGCCGGACAGGGGGTAACAATGAGCAGTTCTTC; CDR3aa: CASSRTGGNNEQFF
abundance: -; d_gene: -; j_gene: TRBJ2-5; v_gene: TRBV4-1; CDR3nt: TGCGCCAGCAGCCAAGGCCTAGCGTATAAAGAGACCCAGTACTTC; CDR3aa: CASSQGLAYKETQYF
abundance: -; d_gene: TRBD2; j_gene: TRBJ2-2; v_gene: TRBV4-1; CDR3nt: TGCGCCAGTCGCCCGCAACTAGCGGGGGGCGGGGAGCTGTTTTTT; CDR3aa: CASRPQLAGGGELFF
abundance: -; d_gene: -; j_gene: TRBJ2-7; v_gene: TRBV30; CDR3nt: TGTGCCTCGATTAGCAGGGCCCCCTACGAGCAGTACTTC; CDR3aa: CASISRAPYEQYF
abundance: -; d_gene: -; j_gene: TRBJ1-1; v_gene: TRBV7-9; CDR3nt: TGTGCCAGCAGCTTGAGGTTTGGTTCCGGGGGGATGAACACTGAAGCTTTCTTT; CDR3aa: CASSLRFGSGGMNTEAFF
abundance: -; d_gene: -; j_gene: TRBJ1-2; v_gene: TRBV7-3; CDR3nt: TGTGCCAGCAGAAATGCTGAGGGAACCGCCTATGGCTACACCTTC; CDR3aa: CASRNAEGTAYGYTF
abundance: -; d_gene: TRBD2; j_gene: TRBJ2-1; v_gene: TRBV4-1; CDR3nt: TGCGCCAGCAGTTCCCACGCTAGACTAGCGGGGAAATACAATGAGCAGTTCTTC; CDR3aa: CASSSHARLAGKYNEQFF
abundance: -; d_gene: -; j_gene: TRBJ2-1; v_gene: TRBV6-4; CDR3nt: TGTGCCAGCAGTGACTCTGGGGGGGGCCGCAATGAGCAGTTCTTC; CDR3aa: CASSDSGGGRNEQFF
abundance: -; d_gene: -; j_gene: TRBJ2-7; v_gene: TRBV7-6; CDR3nt: TGTGCCAGCAGCCCTGGGACTCCCGACCCCTCCTACGAGCAGTACTTC; CDR3aa: CASSPGTPDPSYEQYF
abundance: few; d_gene: -; j_gene: TRBJ2-6; v_gene: TRBV6-1; CDR3nt: TGTGCCAGCGGCGACAGCTCTGGGGCCAACGTCCTGACTTTC; CDR3aa: CASGDSSGANVLTF
abundance: -; d_gene: -; j_gene: TRBJ2-7; v_gene: TRBV7-9; CDR3nt: TGTGCCAGCAGCCGGGACTACGAGCAGTACTTC; CDR3aa: CASSRDYEQYF
abundance: -; d_gene: -; j_gene: TRBJ1-1; v_gene: TRBV6-6; CDR3nt: TGTGCCAGCAGGTACGGGAGAGCCACTGAAGCTTTCTTT; CDR3aa: CASRYGRATEAFF